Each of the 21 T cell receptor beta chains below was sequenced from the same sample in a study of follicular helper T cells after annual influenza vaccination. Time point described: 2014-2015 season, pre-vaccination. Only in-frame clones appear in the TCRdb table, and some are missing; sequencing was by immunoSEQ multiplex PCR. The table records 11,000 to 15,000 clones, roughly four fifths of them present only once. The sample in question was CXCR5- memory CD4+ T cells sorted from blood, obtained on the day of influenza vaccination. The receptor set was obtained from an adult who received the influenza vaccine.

The CDR3 loop is CASSGVSGGTDTQYF. The DNA for the CDR3 is TGTGCCAGCAGCGGAGTAAGCGGGGGGACAGATACGCAGTATTTT. The chain uses TRBV9 and TRBJ2-3, with TRBD2 identical over 9 bases. CDR1 is SGDLS and CDR2 is YYNGEE in the germline V gene. The CDR3 totals 15 residues. V was clipped by 3 bases and J by 3 bases; unmatched bases: 5.

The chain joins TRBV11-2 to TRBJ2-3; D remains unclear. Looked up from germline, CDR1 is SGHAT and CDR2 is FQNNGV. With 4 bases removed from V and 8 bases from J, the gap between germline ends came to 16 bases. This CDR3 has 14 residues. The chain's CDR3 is CASSSTRSDGTQYF. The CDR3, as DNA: TGTGCCAGCAGCTCCACCAGGTCGGACGGTACGCAGTATTTT.

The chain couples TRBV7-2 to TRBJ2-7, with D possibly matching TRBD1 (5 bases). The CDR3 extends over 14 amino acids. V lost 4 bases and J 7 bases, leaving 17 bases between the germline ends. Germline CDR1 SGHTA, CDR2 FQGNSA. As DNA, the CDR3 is TGTGCCAGCAGCTACACAGGAACCGTTTTAGAGCAGTACTTC. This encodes CASSYTGTVLEQYF. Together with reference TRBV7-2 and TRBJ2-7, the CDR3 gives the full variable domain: GAGVSQSPSNKVTEKGKDVELRCDPISGHTALYWYRQSLGQGLEFLIYFQGNSAPDKSGLPSDRFSAERTGGSVSTLTIQRTQQEDSAVYLCASSYTGTVLEQYFGPGTRLTVT.

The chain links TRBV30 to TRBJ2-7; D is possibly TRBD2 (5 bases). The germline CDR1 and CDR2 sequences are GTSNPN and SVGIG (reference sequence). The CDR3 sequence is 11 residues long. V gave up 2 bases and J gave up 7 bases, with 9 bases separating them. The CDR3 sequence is CAWSRTGEQYF. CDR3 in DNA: TGTGCCTGGAGTCGGACTGGGGAGCAGTACTTC.

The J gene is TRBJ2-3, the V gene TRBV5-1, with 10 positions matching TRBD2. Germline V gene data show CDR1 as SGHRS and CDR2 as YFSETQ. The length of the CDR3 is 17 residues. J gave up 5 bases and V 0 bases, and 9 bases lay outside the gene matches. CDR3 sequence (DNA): TGCGCCAGCAGCTTGGAATTGGCAAGCGGGGGGGAAGATACGCAGTATTTT. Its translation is CASSLELASGGEDTQYF. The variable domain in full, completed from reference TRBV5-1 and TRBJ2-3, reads KAGVTQTPRYLIKTRGQQVTLSCSPISGHRSVSWYQQTPGQGLQFLFEYFSETQRNKGNFPGRFSGRQFSNSRSEMNVSTLELGDSALYLCASSLELASGGEDTQYFGPGTRLTVL.

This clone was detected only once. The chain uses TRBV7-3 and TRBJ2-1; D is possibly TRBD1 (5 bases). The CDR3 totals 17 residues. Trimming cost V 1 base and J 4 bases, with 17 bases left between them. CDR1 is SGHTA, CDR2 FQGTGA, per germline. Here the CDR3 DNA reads TGTGCCAGCAGCTTAATAGGGGCGAGTAGTAGGTACAATGAGCAGTTCTTC. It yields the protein CASSLIGASSRYNEQFF.

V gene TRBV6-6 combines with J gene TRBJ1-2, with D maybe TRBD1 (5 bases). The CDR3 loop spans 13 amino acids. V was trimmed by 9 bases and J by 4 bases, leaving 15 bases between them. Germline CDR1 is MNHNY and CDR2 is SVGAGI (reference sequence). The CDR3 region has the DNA TGTGCCAGTAACCCCACAGGTTCCTATGGCTACACCTTC. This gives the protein CASNPTGSYGYTF.

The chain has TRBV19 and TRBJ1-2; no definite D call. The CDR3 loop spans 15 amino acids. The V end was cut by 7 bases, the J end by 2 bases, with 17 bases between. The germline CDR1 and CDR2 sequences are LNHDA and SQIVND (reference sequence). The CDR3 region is CASTNPGGGNYGYTF. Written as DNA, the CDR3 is TGTGCCAGTACAAACCCTGGAGGCGGAAACTATGGCTACACCTTC.

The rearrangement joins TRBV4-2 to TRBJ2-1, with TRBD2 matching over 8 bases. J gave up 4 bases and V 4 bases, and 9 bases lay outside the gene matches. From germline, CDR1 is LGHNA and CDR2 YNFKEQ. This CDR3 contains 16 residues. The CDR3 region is CASSPSTGGVYNEQFF. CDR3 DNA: TGTGCCAGCAGCCCCTCAACGGGGGGGGTGTACAATGAGCAGTTCTTC.

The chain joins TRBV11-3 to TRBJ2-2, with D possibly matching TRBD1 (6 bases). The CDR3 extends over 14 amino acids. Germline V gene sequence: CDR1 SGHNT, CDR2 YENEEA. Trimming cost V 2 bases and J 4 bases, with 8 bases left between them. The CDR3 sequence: CASSLSGATGELFF. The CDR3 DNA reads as TGTGCCAGCAGCTTATCAGGGGCCACCGGGGAGCTGTTTTTT.

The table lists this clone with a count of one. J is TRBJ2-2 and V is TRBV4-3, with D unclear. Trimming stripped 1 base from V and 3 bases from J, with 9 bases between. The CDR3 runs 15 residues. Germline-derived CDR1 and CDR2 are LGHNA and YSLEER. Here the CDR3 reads CASSQVGSYTGELFF. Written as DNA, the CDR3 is TGCGCCAGCAGCCAAGTTGGTTCCTACACCGGGGAGCTGTTTTTT.

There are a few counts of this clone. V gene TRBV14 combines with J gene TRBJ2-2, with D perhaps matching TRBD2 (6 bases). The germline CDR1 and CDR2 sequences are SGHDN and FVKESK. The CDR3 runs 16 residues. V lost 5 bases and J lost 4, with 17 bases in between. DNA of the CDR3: TGTGCCAGCAGCTTGACCAGGGAGGCGGGCACCGGGGAGCTGTTTTTT. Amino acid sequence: CASSLTREAGTGELFF.

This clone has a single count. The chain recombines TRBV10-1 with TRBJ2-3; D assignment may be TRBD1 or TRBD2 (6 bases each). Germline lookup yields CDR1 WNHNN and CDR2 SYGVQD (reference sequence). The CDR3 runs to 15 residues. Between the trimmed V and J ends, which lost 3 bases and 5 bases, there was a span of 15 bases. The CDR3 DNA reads TGCGCCAGCAGTGATCTTCAGGGGCGGGAAGATACGCAGTATTTT. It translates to CASSDLQGREDTQYF.

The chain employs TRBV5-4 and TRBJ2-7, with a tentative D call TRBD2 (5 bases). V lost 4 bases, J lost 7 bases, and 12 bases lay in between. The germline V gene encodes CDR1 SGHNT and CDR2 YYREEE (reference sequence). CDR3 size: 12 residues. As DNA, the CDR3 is TGTGCCAGCAGCCCGGCCCCGGGAGAGCAGTACTTC. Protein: CASSPAPGEQYF.

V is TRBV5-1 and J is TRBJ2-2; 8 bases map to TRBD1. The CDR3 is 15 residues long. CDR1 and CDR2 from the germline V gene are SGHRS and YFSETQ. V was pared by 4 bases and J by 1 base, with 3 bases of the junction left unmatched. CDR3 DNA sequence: TGCGCCAGCAGCCTAGGACAGGGGAACACCGGGGAGCTGTTTTTT. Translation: CASSLGQGNTGELFF.

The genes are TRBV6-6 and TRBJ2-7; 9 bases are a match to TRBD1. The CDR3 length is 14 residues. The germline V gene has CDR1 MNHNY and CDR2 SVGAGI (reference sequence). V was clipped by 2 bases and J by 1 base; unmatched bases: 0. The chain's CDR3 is CASSYGQGSYEQYF. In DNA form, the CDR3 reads TGTGCCAGCAGTTACGGACAGGGGTCCTACGAGCAGTACTTC.

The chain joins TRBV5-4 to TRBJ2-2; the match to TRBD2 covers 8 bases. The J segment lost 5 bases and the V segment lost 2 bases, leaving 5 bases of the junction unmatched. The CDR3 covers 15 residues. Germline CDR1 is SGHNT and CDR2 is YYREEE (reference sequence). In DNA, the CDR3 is TGTGCCAGCAGCTTCGGGGGGGCAAAAACCGGGGAGCTGTTTTTT. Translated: CASSFGGAKTGELFF.

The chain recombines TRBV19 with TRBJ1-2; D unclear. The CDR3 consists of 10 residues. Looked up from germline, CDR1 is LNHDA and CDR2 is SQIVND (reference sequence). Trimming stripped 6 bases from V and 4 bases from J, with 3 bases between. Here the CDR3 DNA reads TGTGCCAGTAGGGGCTATGGCTACACCTTC. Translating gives CASRGYGYTF. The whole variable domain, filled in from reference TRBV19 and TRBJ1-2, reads DGGITQSPKYLFRKEGQNVTLSCEQNLNHDAMYWYRQDPGQGLRLIYYSQIVNDFQKGDIAEGYSVSREKKESFPLTVTSAQKNPTAFYLCASRGYGYTFGSGTRLTVV.

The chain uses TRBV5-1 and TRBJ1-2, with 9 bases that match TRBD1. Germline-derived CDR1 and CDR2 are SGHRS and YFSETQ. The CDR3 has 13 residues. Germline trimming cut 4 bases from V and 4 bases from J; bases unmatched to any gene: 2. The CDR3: CASSPGQGYGYTF. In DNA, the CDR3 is TGCGCCAGCAGCCCGGGACAGGGCTATGGCTACACCTTC.

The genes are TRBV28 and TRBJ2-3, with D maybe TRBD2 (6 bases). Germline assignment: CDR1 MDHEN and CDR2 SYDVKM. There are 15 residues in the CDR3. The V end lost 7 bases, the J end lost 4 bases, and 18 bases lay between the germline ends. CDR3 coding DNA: TGTGCCAGCATTCCGGGACTTCTATCGGCAGATACGCAGTATTTT. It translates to CASIPGLLSADTQYF.

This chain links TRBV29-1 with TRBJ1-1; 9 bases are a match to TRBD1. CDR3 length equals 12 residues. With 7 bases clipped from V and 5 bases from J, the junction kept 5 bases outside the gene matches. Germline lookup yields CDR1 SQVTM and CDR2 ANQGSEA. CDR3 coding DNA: TGCAGCGCGGGACAGGGAGATACTGAAGCTTTCTTT. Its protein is CSAGQGDTEAFF.